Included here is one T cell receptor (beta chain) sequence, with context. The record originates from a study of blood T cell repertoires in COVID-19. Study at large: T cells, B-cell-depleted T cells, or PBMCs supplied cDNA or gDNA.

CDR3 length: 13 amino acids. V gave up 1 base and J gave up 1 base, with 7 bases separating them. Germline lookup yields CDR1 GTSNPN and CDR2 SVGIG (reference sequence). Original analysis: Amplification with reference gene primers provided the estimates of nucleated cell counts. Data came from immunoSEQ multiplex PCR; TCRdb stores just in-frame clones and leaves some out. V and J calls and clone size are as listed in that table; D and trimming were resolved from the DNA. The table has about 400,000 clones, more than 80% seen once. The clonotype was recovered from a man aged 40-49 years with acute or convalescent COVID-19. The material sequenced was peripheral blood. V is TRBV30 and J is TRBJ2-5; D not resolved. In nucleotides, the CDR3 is TGTGCCTGGAGTGCGCGATTCCAAGAGACCCAGTACTTC. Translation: CAWSARFQETQYF.